These T cell receptor beta chains were read from a single sample in a study of T cells in Graves' hyperthyroidism and ophthalmopathy. A single record per CDR3 protein comes from TCRdb applying MiXCR to the multiplex PCR reads. This table has 300,000 to 400,000 distinct CDR3 sequences, around 14% appearing once. Sequencing was carried out using blood. The receptors come from a woman in her thirties with Graves' hyperthyroidism. Each CDR3 is given with its conserved first and last residue. The D gene is left open where the match is weak. Some rows have no size entry. The others give once, few or many, or a class for an expanded clone.

j_call | v_call | cdr3_length | clone_size | d_call | cdr3_nt | cdr3_aa
TRBJ2-5 | TRBV27 | 13 | many | . | TGTGCCAGCGGAACAAGGCAGGGAGAGACCCAGTACTTC | CASGTRQGETQYF
TRBJ2-6 | TRBV19 | 14 | . | . | TGTGCCAGTAAGGAGTACTCTGGGGCCAACGTCCTGACTTTC | CASKEYSGANVLTF
TRBJ1-1 | TRBV28 | 15 | many | TRBD1 | TGTGCCAGCCTCTCGACAGGGGGTCCTAGCACTGAAGCTTTCTTT | CASLSTGGPSTEAFF
TRBJ2-5 | TRBV7-9 | 14 | . | . | TGTGCCAGCAGCCGAGACCTAGCTGGCGAGACCCAGTACTTC | CASSRDLAGETQYF
TRBJ2-4 | TRBV28 | 16 | many | . | TGTGCCAGCAGTCGCCTGAGGTTTCCCCCAAAAAACATTCAGTACTTC | CASSRLRFPPKNIQYF
TRBJ2-1 | TRBV29-1 | 14 | many | TRBD1 | TGCAGCGTGACCGGGACAGGGGGTTCACATGAGCAGTTCTTC | CSVTGTGGSHEQFF
TRBJ2-7 | TRBV5-5 | 15 | . | . | TGTGCCAGCAGCTTCGGGGTAAAAAGCTCCTACGAGCAGTACTTC | CASSFGVKSSYEQYF
TRBJ1-2 | TRBV12-3/TRBV12-4 | 13 | few | TRBD1 | TGTGCCAGCAGGTCTACAGGGGGCGATGGCTACACCTTC | CASRSTGGDGYTF
TRBJ2-1 | TRBV13 | 16 | . | TRBD2 | TGTGCCAGCAGCTCTCCGGTAGGGAGGGTCTACAATGAGCAGTTCTTC | CASSSPVGRVYNEQFF
TRBJ2-5 | TRBV3-1 | 15 | few | TRBD2 | TGTGCCAGCAGCCAAGATGGGCTAGCGGGGCCATCTCAGTACTTC | CASSQDGLAGPSQYF
TRBJ2-5 | TRBV2 | 14 | many | TRBD2 | TGTGCCAGCAGTATGAGGACTAGCCAAGAGACCCAGTACTTC | CASSMRTSQETQYF
TRBJ2-7 | TRBV20-1 | 11 | . | TRBD1 | TGCAGTGCTATATTGGACAGGGTGCTGTACTTC | CSAILDRVLYF
TRBJ1-1 | TRBV28 | 15 | many | . | TGTGCCAGCAGTTTTCCCCGTTTCTTGAACACTGAAGCTTTCTTT | CASSFPRFLNTEAFF
TRBJ2-1 | TRBV7-9 | 10 | many | . | TGTGCCAGCAGCTACAATGAGCAGTTCTTC | CASSYNEQFF
TRBJ2-3 | TRBV5-6 | 16 | few | . | TGTGCCAGCAGCTTTGAGCCCACAGGCCGGGTGGATACGCAGTATTTT | CASSFEPTGRVDTQYF
TRBJ1-1 | TRBV29-1 | 13 | many | . | TGCAGCGTAAAACAGGCCTCTAGTACTGAAGCTTTCTTT | CSVKQASSTEAFF
TRBJ2-3 | TRBV5-1 | 13 | many | . | TGCGCCAGCAGCCTCTCCACGACGGATACGCAGTATTTT | CASSLSTTDTQYF
TRBJ2-1 | TRBV6-1 | 14 | many | TRBD2 | TGTGCCAGCAGTGTTAGCGGGAGGGCGGGTGAGCAGTTCTTC | CASSVSGRAGEQFF